This is a list of T cell receptor beta chains from one sample in a study of cytomegalovirus exposure and HLA in healthy donors. Here immunoSEQ multiplex PCR was the method, and the copy in TCRdb shows in-frame clones only, minus some. The table lists over 100,000 clones, 10% of them singletons. The sequencing input was PBMCs. The receptors come from a man aged 35-49 years in good health and CMV-seropositive. Both conserved end residues are trimmed from each CDR3. Fields, in order: CDR3 protein, J gene, V gene.

cdr3_aa: AISVGGEQY; j_call: TRBJ2-7; v_call: TRBV10-3
cdr3_aa: ATSRGQYEQY; j_call: -; v_call: TRBV15
cdr3_aa: ASSKYPHQGPGELF; j_call: TRBJ2-2; v_call: TRBV21-1
cdr3_aa: ASSSSGTGYEQY; j_call: TRBJ2-7; v_call: TRBV27
cdr3_aa: ASSSDRINQPQH; j_call: TRBJ1-5; v_call: TRBV5-4
cdr3_aa: ASIATGRRSEAF; j_call: TRBJ1-1; v_call: TRBV19
cdr3_aa: ASSLDSSGANVLT; j_call: TRBJ2-6; v_call: TRBV5-1
cdr3_aa: ASNPSGDPGTYEQY; j_call: TRBJ2-7; v_call: TRBV13
cdr3_aa: ASSTIAGSETQY; j_call: TRBJ2-5; v_call: TRBV11-3
cdr3_aa: ATSSDRGLTEAF; j_call: TRBJ1-1; v_call: TRBV15
cdr3_aa: ASSATSRTAYEQY; j_call: TRBJ2-7; v_call: TRBV7-8